These T cell receptor beta chains were read from a single sample in a study of blood T cells in healthy people across ages. MiXCR, run by TCRdb on the 5' RACE reads, gives a single entry per CDR3 protein. The top ten hold 15% to 20% of the sample, which has 850,000 to 950,000 distinct CDR3 sequences, more than 25% seen once. The sequenced material came from blood. The receptors here all came from an elderly woman in good health. CDR3s include the opening cysteine and the closing phenylalanine or tryptophan. Each record gives: clone size, D gene, J gene, V gene, CDR3 DNA, CDR3 protein. The D gene is left open where the match is weak. Clone size, where shown, is once, few, many, or a class for clones that have expanded.

>.|TRBD2|TRBJ2-1|TRBV27
TGTGCCAGCAGCTCCACCCCTAGCGGGGTCTCCTACAATGAGCAGTTCTTC
CASSSTPSGVSYNEQFF
>many|.|TRBJ2-5|TRBV7-2
TGTGCCAGCAGCTGGACCTCGGGAGAGACCCAGTACTTC
CASSWTSGETQYF
>few|.|TRBJ1-4|TRBV7-8
TGTGCCAGCAGCCCCGACTTGTCCGTGACACCGACAACTAATGAAAAACTGTTTTTT
CASSPDLSVTPTTNEKLFF
>.|.|TRBJ2-7|TRBV7-2
TGCGCCAGCAGCCCCGGGCTGGCTGTGGGGGCCCAGTACTTC
CASSPGLAVGAQYF
>.|.|TRBJ1-1|TRBV2
TGTGCCAGCAGTGATACAGGGAACCCTGAAGCTTTCTTT
CASSDTGNPEAFF
>many|.|TRBJ1-2|TRBV20-1
TGCAGTGCTAGTTGGGGCTATGGCTACACCTTC
CSASWGYGYTF
>few|.|TRBJ1-4|TRBV18
TGTGCCAGCTCACCAAATTCCGGAGCGGTAATCGGTCTGTTTTTT
CASSPNSGAVIGLFF
>few|.|TRBJ2-7|TRBV20-1
TGCAGTGCTAGGAATCGCTTAGGGGATGAGCAGTACTTC
CSARNRLGDEQYF
>.|TRBD1|TRBJ2-5|TRBV5-5
TGTGCCAGCTGCCCGACAGGGAAAGAGACCCAGTACTTC
CASCPTGKETQYF
>many|.|TRBJ2-5|TRBV5-6
TGTGCCAGCAGCTTGGCAATTCCTGAGACCCAGTACTTC
CASSLAIPETQYF
>.|.|TRBJ2-2|TRBV7-2
TGTGCCAGCAGCTTAGTCGGCAGCCCCACGAACACCGGGGAGCTGTTTTTT
CASSLVGSPTNTGELFF
>.|.|TRBJ2-2|TRBV6-2/TRBV6-3
TGTGCCAGCAGCCGCGGCGAGAACACCGGGGAGCTGTTTTTT
CASSRGENTGELFF
>few|TRBD1|TRBJ1-3|TRBV6-5
TGTGCCAGCAGCCGACAGGGTTTGGTAGCTGGAAACACCATATATTTT
CASSRQGLVAGNTIYF
>.|.|TRBJ2-3|TRBV30
TGTGCCTGGACAGGGATAGTGCACACAGATACGCAGTATTTT
CAWTGIVHTDTQYF
>many|.|TRBJ1-5|TRBV7-2
TGTGCCAGCAGCCCAGATGACCAGCCCCAGCATTTT
CASSPDDQPQHF
>many|.|TRBJ2-5|TRBV7-8
TGTGCCAGCAGCTCCGGCAGGCGAGAGACCCAGTACTTC
CASSSGRRETQYF
>many|TRBD1|TRBJ1-2|TRBV12-3/TRBV12-4
TGTGCCAGCAGTTTAGAGGGGGCAGATGGCTACACCTTC
CASSLEGADGYTF
>many|.|TRBJ1-2|TRBV28
TGTGCCAGCGGGGTGAACTATGGCTACACCTTC
CASGVNYGYTF
>few|.|TRBJ1-5|TRBV7-2
TGTGCCAGCAGCTTAGTACCTGGGGGTATTCAGCCCCAGCATTTT
CASSLVPGGIQPQHF
>few|.|TRBJ2-2|TRBV20-1
TGCAGTGCTAGCTGGGCCCCAAGGACCGGGGAGCTGTTTTTT
CSASWAPRTGELFF
>.|TRBD2|TRBJ2-4|TRBV6-1
TGTGCCAGCAGTGCAGCGGGAGGTTGGGGAAACATTCAGTACTTC
CASSAAGGWGNIQYF
>.|.|TRBJ1-1|TRBV30
TGTGCCTGGAGTGGTAATGGGGCTATAAACACTGAAGCTTTCTTT
CAWSGNGAINTEAFF
>few|.|TRBJ1-1|TRBV9
TGTGCCAGCAGCGACGGCGGGGACCCGAGCACTGAAGCTTTCTTT
CASSDGGDPSTEAFF
>.|TRBD1|TRBJ1-4|TRBV12-3/TRBV12-4
TGTGCCACTAAAGGGACAGTTAATGAAAAACTGTTTTTT
CATKGTVNEKLFF
>.|TRBD2|TRBJ2-3|TRBV27
TGTGCCAGCAGCACCCTCCCGGGGGGATTAACAGATACGCAGTATTTT
CASSTLPGGLTDTQYF
>.|.|TRBJ1-6|TRBV10-3
TGTGCCATCAAAACCAGGGAAGGAGAATCACCCCTCCACTTT
CAIKTREGESPLHF
>few|.|TRBJ1-5|TRBV7-2
TGTGCCAGCAGCCCCTTGGACAGCAGGGCGTCGAGGCAGCCCCAGCATTTT
CASSPLDSRASRQPQHF
>many|.|TRBJ1-5|TRBV6-5
TGTGCCAGCAGTTCCGGTCGTATTCTGGGTCAGCCCCAGCATTTT
CASSSGRILGQPQHF
>few|TRBD1|TRBJ1-3|TRBV29-1
TGCAGCGTCGCCAAGGGACAGCATGGAAACACCATATATTTT
CSVAKGQHGNTIYF
>many|TRBD1|TRBJ2-1|TRBV9
TGTGCCAGCAGCGGTGGACAGGGGACCTACAATGAGCAGTTCTTC
CASSGGQGTYNEQFF
>.|TRBD2|TRBJ2-3|TRBV6-1
TGTGCCAGCAGATATAGCGGGTTTGGCACAGATACGCAGTATTTT
CASRYSGFGTDTQYF
>.|TRBD1|TRBJ1-6|TRBV12-3/TRBV12-4
TGTGCCAGCAGTTTTAAGGGGACAGGGAATTCACCCCTCCACTTT
CASSFKGTGNSPLHF
>.|.|TRBJ1-5|TRBV10-2
TGCGCCAGCAAACAGGGTGGGGATCAGCCCCAGCATTTT
CASKQGGDQPQHF
>many|.|TRBJ1-2|TRBV7-2
TGTGCCAGCAGCTTAGAGGTCTTAGTCGCTTATGGCTACACCTTC
CASSLEVLVAYGYTF
>many|TRBD2|TRBJ2-3|TRBV7-2
TGTGCCAGCAGCCTACATAGCGGGGGGATATCCGGAGATACGCAGTATTTT
CASSLHSGGISGDTQYF
>.|.|TRBJ2-7|TRBV28
TGTGCCAGCAGCTTTGCCCTTAGGGAGCAGTACTTC
CASSFALREQYF
>once|.|TRBJ2-1|TRBV9
TGTGCCAGCAGCGTAGTCGCGACGAGCTCCTACAATGAGCAGTTCTTC
CASSVVATSSYNEQFF
>.|.|TRBJ2-5|TRBV11-3
TGTGCCAGCAGCTTAGATTTGGGGGGAGGGACCCAGTACTTC
CASSLDLGGGTQYF
>.|TRBD2|TRBJ2-2|TRBV7-2
TGTGCCAGCAGGTACACTAGCGGGGCCACCGGGGAGCTGTTTTTT
CASRYTSGATGELFF
>.|TRBD1|TRBJ1-5|TRBV20-1
TGCAGTGTTTTTGGGGCCAGGGGGTCGAGCAATCAGCCCCAGCATTTT
CSVFGARGSSNQPQHF
>many|TRBD1|TRBJ1-6|TRBV20-1
TGCAGTGCTAAACCGGGACAGGGGATTTCACCCCTCCACTTT
CSAKPGQGISPLHF